This T cell receptor (beta chain) derives from a study of blood T cell repertoires in COVID-19. In the study overall: Sites in the United States, Italy and Spain provided acute and convalescent COVID-19 samples. The analysed material was cDNA or gDNA that came from T cells, B-cell-depleted T cells, or PBMCs.

Original processing notes: Estimation of nucleated cell counts relied on the amplification of reference gene primers. Profiling relied on immunoSEQ multiplex PCR, and the TCRdb table lists in-frame clones only, not all of them. The V and J calls and clone size are taken from that table; D and trimming were inferred from the DNA. The sample records a few hundred thousand clones, roughly 85% being singletons. Germline CDR1 KGHDR, CDR2 SFDVKD. The CDR3 is made up of 16 amino acids. V lost 4 bases and J 5 bases, leaving 16 bases between the germline ends. V gene TRBV24-1 combines with J gene TRBJ2-2; possibly TRBD1 for D (6 bases). The origin of this receptor is a man between 35 and 55 years old with acute or convalescent COVID-19. The material sequenced was peripheral blood. CDR3 region: CATSDLSTGFTGELFF. CDR3 nucleotide sequence: TGTGCCACCAGTGACCTCTCTACAGGGTTTACCGGGGAGCTGTTTTTT.